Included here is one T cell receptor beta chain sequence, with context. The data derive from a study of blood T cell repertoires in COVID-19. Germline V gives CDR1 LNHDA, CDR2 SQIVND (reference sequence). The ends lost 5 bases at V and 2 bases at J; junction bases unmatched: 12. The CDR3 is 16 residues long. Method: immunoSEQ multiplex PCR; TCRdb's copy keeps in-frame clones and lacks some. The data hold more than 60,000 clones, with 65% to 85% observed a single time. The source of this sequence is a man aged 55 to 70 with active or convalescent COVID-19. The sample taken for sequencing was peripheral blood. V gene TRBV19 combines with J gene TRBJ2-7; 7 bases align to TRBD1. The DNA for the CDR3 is TGTGCCAGTAGTTCTATCGGACAGGCGAGAGCCTACGAGCAGTACTTC. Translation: CASSSIGQARAYEQYF.